This is a list of T cell receptor beta chains from one sample in a study of blood T cell repertoires in COVID-19. The table came from immunoSEQ multiplex PCR; TCRdb's copy has only in-frame clones and leaves some out. The table has some 260,000 clones, about four fifths seen once. What was sequenced was peripheral blood. Receptors originate from a man older than 75 with acute or convalescent COVID-19. Each CDR3 is given without its conserved first and last residue. Each record gives: CDR3 protein, J gene, V gene.

CDR3 protein: ASSKQGGYEQY
J gene: TRBJ2-7
V gene: TRBV7-3

CDR3 protein: ATSESGTSQF
J gene: TRBJ2-1
V gene: TRBV24-1

CDR3 protein: ASSQSQLAGEQF
J gene: TRBJ2-1
V gene: TRBV23-1

CDR3 protein: ASSFLGARGSSPLH
J gene: TRBJ1-6
V gene: TRBV28

CDR3 protein: ASSPVQAGVPGELF
J gene: TRBJ2-2
V gene: TRBV18

CDR3 protein: ASSLVGQGNEQY
J gene: TRBJ2-7
V gene: TRBV7-9

CDR3 protein: ASNVRGGRLTARTVYEQY
J gene: TRBJ2-7
V gene: TRBV13

CDR3 protein: ASCRDFAASYEQY
J gene: TRBJ2-7
V gene: TRBV6-6

CDR3 protein: ASSKMAGSTDTQY
J gene: TRBJ2-3
V gene: TRBV6-4

CDR3 protein: ASSHRDRANQPQH
J gene: TRBJ1-5
V gene: TRBV4-1

CDR3 protein: ATSRAGGQGDQPQH
J gene: TRBJ1-5
V gene: TRBV15

CDR3 protein: ASSVDTLNTEAF
J gene: TRBJ1-1
V gene: TRBV9

CDR3 protein: ASSLSGLAGSYNEQF
J gene: TRBJ2-1
V gene: TRBV27

CDR3 protein: ASSTGVGTEAF
J gene: TRBJ1-1
V gene: TRBV7-2

CDR3 protein: ASSLVQDTEAF
J gene: TRBJ1-1
V gene: TRBV6-6

CDR3 protein: ASSLDPRTEGYGYT
J gene: TRBJ1-2
V gene: TRBV11-3

CDR3 protein: ASSPIQGWQPQH
J gene: TRBJ1-5
V gene: TRBV18

CDR3 protein: ASSPHQGTLYEQY
J gene: TRBJ2-7
V gene: TRBV7-8

CDR3 protein: ATEHRGSSYEQY
J gene: TRBJ2-7
V gene: TRBV15

CDR3 protein: ASRGTGDMNTEAF
J gene: TRBJ1-1
V gene: TRBV19

CDR3 protein: ASSSGQEIYGYT
J gene: TRBJ1-2
V gene: TRBV5-1

CDR3 protein: ASSYPQGAEQY
J gene: TRBJ2-7
V gene: TRBV6-2/TRBV6-3

CDR3 protein: ASSPGLAWSSYNEQF
J gene: TRBJ2-1
V gene: TRBV11-2

CDR3 protein: ASSSRDRGFTEAF
J gene: TRBJ1-1
V gene: TRBV27

CDR3 protein: ASSPLSRVTDTQY
J gene: TRBJ2-3
V gene: TRBV18

CDR3 protein: ASSQGAISNQPQH
J gene: TRBJ1-5
V gene: TRBV4-1

CDR3 protein: AFVQGIGYT
J gene: TRBJ1-2
V gene: TRBV30

CDR3 protein: ASDDRLYVGKLF
J gene: TRBJ1-4
V gene: TRBV30

CDR3 protein: ASSQTSGSSYEQY
J gene: TRBJ2-7
V gene: TRBV3-1/TRBV3-2

CDR3 protein: ASSLRTARLDEQF
J gene: TRBJ2-1
V gene: TRBV4-2

CDR3 protein: ASSPSGRRGGEQY
J gene: TRBJ2-7
V gene: TRBV28

CDR3 protein: ASSQDQGYNEKLF
J gene: TRBJ1-4
V gene: TRBV3-1/TRBV3-2

CDR3 protein: ASSLGTGYGYT
J gene: TRBJ1-2
V gene: TRBV7-9

CDR3 protein: ASSLLTGGFENTIY
J gene: TRBJ1-3
V gene: TRBV5-1